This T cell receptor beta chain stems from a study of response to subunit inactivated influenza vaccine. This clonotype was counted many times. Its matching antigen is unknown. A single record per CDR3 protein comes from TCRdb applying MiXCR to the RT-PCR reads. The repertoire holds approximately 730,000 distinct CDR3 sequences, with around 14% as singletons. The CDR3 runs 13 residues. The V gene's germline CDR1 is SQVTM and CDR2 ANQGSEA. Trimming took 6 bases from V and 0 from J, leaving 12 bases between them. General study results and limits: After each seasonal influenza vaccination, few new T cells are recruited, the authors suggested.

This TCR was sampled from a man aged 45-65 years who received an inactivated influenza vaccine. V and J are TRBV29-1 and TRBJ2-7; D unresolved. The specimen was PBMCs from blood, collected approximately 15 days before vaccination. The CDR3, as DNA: TGCAGCGTCATAAACAGTGGCTCCTACGAGCAGTACTTC. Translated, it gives CSVINSGSYEQYF.